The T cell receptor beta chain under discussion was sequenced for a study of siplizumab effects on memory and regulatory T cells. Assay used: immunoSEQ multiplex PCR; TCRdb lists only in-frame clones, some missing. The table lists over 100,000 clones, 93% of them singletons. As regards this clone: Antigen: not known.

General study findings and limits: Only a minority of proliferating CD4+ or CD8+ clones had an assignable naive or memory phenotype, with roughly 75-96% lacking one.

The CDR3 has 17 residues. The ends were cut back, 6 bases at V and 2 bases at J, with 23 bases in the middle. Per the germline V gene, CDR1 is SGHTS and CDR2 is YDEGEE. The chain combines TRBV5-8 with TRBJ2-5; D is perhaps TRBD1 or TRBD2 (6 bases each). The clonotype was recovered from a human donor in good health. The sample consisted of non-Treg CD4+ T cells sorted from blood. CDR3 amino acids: CASTRGPGVGGQETQYF. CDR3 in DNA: TGTGCCAGCACTCGGGGGCCGGGTGTAGGGGGGCAAGAGACCCAGTACTTC.